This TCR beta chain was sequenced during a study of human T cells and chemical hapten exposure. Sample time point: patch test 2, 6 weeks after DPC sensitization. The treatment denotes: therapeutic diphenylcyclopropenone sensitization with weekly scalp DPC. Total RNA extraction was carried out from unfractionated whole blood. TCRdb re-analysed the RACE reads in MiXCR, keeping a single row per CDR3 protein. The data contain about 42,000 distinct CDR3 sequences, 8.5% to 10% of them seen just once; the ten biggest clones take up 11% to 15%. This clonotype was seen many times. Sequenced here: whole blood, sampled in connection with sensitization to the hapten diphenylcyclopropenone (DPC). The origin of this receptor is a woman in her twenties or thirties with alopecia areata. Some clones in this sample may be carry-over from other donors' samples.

The CDR3 reads CASSSEFYGYTF. The CDR3 DNA follows: TGTGCCAGCAGCTCGGAGTTTTATGGCTACACCTTC. The gene calls are TRBV7-2 and TRBJ1-2; D is uncertain. The V end was cut by 4 bases, the J end by 5 bases, with 8 bases between. This CDR3 is built from 12 residues. The germline V gene has CDR1 SGHTA and CDR2 FQGNSA.